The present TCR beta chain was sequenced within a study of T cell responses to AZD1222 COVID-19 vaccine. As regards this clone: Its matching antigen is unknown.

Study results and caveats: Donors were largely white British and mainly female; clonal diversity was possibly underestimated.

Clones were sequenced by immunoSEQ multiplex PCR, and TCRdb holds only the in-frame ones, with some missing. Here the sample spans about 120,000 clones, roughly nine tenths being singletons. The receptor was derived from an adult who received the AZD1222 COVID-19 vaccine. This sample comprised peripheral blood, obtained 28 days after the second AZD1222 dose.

The CDR3 sequence: CASSPHWGEPEAFF. In DNA form, the CDR3 reads TGCGCCAGCAGCCCACATTGGGGGGAACCTGAAGCTTTCTTT. The V and J genes are TRBV5-1 and TRBJ1-1; D possibly corresponds to TRBD1 (5 bases). CDR1 is SGHRS and CDR2 is YFSETQ in the germline V gene. V shed 4 bases and J shed 6 bases, with 16 bases lying between them. CDR3 size: 14 residues. Variable domain in full (rest from reference TRBV5-1 and TRBJ1-1): KAGVTQTPRYLIKTRGQQVTLSCSPISGHRSVSWYQQTPGQGLQFLFEYFSETQRNKGNFPGRFSGRQFSNSRSEMNVSTLELGDSALYLCASSPHWGEPEAFFGQGTRLTVV.